This T cell receptor beta chain was documented in a study of CD8 T cells in ankylosing spondylitis. Study conclusions and caveats: A motif of eight highly homologous TCR beta variants was seen as apparently characteristic of ankylosing spondylitis blood.

A single record per CDR3 protein comes from TCRdb applying MiXCR to the 5' RACE reads. Among under 300,000 distinct CDR3 sequences listed, more than 15% were seen once. This clonotype was found many times. The antigen is unknown. Germline loops: CDR1 SQVTM, CDR2 ANQGSEA. This CDR3 is built from 14 residues. V lost 4 bases to trimming and J lost 4 bases, with 17 bases between them. The J gene is TRBJ2-7, the V gene TRBV29-1; weak D call: TRBD2 (6 bases). The clonotype was recovered from a male donor with ankylosing spondylitis or in good health (not recorded which). Source material: blood, either unsorted or a sorted T cell fraction (not recorded which). The CDR3 nucleotides read TGCAGCGTTGTGGGTTTGCGGGAACCTTACGAGCAGTACTTC. Its protein product is CSVVGLREPYEQYF.